This T cell receptor beta chain was obtained from a study of T cell responses to AZD1222 COVID-19 vaccine. The method was immunoSEQ multiplex PCR; TCRdb's version includes in-frame clones alone and lacks a portion of them. The data contain fewer than 75,000 clones, over 75% of them singletons. The CDR3 has 16 amino acids. Per germline, CDR1 SNHLY and CDR2 FYNNEI. V dropped 2 bases and J dropped 4; count of bases not matched to a gene: 8. The sequence was obtained from an adult in good health. This material consisted of peripheral blood, taken on day 0 of AZD1222 vaccination. The chain is built from TRBV2 and TRBJ2-7, with 10 positions matching TRBD1. CDR3 nucleotides: TGTGCCAGCAGTGAAAGGTCGGGACAGGGGCCGTACGAGCAGTACTTC. Protein product: CASSERSGQGPYEQYF.